This T cell receptor (beta chain) emerged from a study of blood T cell repertoires in COVID-19. Looking at the study overall: The United States, Italy and Spain provided the acute and convalescent COVID-19 samples.

Enrollees, 18 to 89 years old, lived in about two dozen US areas. Those designated as exposed participants met a COVID-19 case within 2 weeks before study entry. In the original processing: Nucleated cell number was recorded as an estimate derived from reference gene primer amplification. Assay used: immunoSEQ multiplex PCR; TCRdb lists only in-frame clones, some missing. That table gives V, J and clone size, and the DNA gave D and trimming. The data contain approximately 140,000 clones, roughly nine tenths of them singletons. The CDR3 length is 18 residues. CDR1 and CDR2 (germline): SGHNT, YYREEE (reference sequence). The V segment lost 0 bases and the J segment 2 bases; nucleotides outside the gene matches: 9.

The chain is built from TRBV5-4 and TRBJ1-5, with 9 nucleotides matching TRBD1. Material for sequencing was PBMCs or T cells enriched from blood (not recorded which). The receptor was derived from a woman in her thirties or forties who had been exposed to COVID-19. The CDR3 is CASSLGGQGKFGNQPQHF. The CDR3 bases are TGTGCCAGCAGCTTGGGGGGACAGGGAAAGTTTGGCAATCAGCCCCAGCATTTT.